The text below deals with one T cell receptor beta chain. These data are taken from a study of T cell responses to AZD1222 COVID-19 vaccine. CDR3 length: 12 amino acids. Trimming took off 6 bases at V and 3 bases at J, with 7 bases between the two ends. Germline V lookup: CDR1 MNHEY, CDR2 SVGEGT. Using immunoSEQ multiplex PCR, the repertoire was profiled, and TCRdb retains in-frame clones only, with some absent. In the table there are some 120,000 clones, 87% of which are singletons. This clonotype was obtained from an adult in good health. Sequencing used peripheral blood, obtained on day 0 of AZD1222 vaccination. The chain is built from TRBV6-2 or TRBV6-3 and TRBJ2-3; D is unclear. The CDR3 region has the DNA TGTGCCAGCAGCGACTCAACAGATACGCAGTATTTT. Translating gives CASSDSTDTQYF.